This T cell receptor beta chain stems from a study of blood T cell repertoires in COVID-19. Study-wide context: The United States, Italy and Spain provided the acute and convalescent COVID-19 samples. T cells, B-cell-depleted T cells, or PBMCs supplied cDNA or gDNA.

Original processing notes: Amplification of reference gene primers provided the estimated nucleated cell counts. Generated by immunoSEQ multiplex PCR, the TCRdb table keeps only in-frame clones and is missing some. V, J and clone size reflect that table, while D and trimming were determined from the DNA. The data show 160,000 or so clones, 75% to 85% seen once. Germline loops: CDR1 SGHRS, CDR2 YFSETQ. V lost 5 bases and J lost 2, with 13 bases in between. The CDR3 runs 14 residues. The material sequenced was peripheral blood. This receptor was taken from a human donor in a cohort sampled during active COVID-19. The chain links TRBV5-1 to TRBJ1-2; possible D gene TRBD1, 5 bases. CDR3 residues: CASRPGQENYGYTF. CDR3 nucleotides: TGCGCCAGCAGACCAGGGCAGGAGAACTATGGCTACACCTTC.